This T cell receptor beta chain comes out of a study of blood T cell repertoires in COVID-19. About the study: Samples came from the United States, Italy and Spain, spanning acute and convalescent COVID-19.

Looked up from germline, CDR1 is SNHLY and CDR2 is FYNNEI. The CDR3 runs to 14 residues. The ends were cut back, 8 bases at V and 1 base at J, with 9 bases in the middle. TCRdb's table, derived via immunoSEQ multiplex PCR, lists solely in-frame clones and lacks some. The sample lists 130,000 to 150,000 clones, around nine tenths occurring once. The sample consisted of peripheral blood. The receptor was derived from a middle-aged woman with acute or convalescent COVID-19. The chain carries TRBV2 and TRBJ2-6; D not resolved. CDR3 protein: CASHVVSGANVLTF. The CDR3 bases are TGTGCCAGCCACGTAGTATCTGGGGCCAACGTCCTGACTTTC.